A single sample is the source of the 4 T cell receptor beta chains below, sequenced in a study of CD8+ T cells in alopecia areata. Regarding treatment: oral pan-JAK inhibitor, 5-10 mg twice daily. Extracted from the samples, RNA was reverse transcribed into cDNA to serve as the sequencing template. This table comes from immunoSEQ multiplex PCR, and its TCRdb copy is limited to in-frame clones, with some not included. The data contain about 74,000 clones, 25% to 35% of them singletons. This sample comprised CD8+ T cells sorted from blood, obtained at week 4, from a patient treated with tofacitinib. All receptors derive from a human donor with alopecia areata.

The J gene is TRBJ1-5, the V gene TRBV25-1, with 9 bases lining up with TRBD1. Trimming at V came to 4 bases and at J to 6 bases, leaving 7 bases not matched to a gene. The CDR3 runs to 15 residues. Per germline, CDR1 MGHDK and CDR2 SYGVNS. CDR3 in DNA: TGTGCCAGCAGTGCCACAGGGGGCAACGGTCAGCCCCAGCATTTT. It codes for CASSATGGNGQPQHF.

V is TRBV30 and J is TRBJ2-1, with 8 bases aligning to TRBD2. J was trimmed by 0 bases and V by 5 bases; bases with no gene match: 6. This CDR3 region has 15 residues. CDR1 and CDR2 (germline): GTSNPN, SVGIG (reference sequence). The CDR3, as DNA: TGTGCCTGGGGGAGACTAGCGCTCTCCTACAATGAGCAGTTCTTC. Its translation: CAWGRLALSYNEQFF.

This chain uses TRBV5-1 with TRBJ2-3; D is unresolved. This CDR3 spans 16 amino acids. Trimming took off 2 bases at V and 0 bases at J, with 13 bases between the two ends. The V gene's germline CDR1 is SGHRS and CDR2 YFSETQ. The CDR3, as DNA: TGCGCCAGCAGCTTTCCGACATCTTCTAGCACAGATACGCAGTATTTT. Translation: CASSFPTSSSTDTQYF.

This chain connects TRBV29-1 to TRBJ2-2; no clear D. Looked up from germline, CDR1 is SQVTM and CDR2 is ANQGSEA. The CDR3 has 14 amino acids. V shed 4 bases and J shed 0 bases, with 9 bases lying between them. Here the CDR3 reads CSVVATANTGELFF. CDR3 coding DNA: TGCAGCGTTGTGGCAACCGCGAACACCGGGGAGCTGTTTTTT.